This T cell receptor (beta chain) came from a study of cytomegalovirus exposure and HLA in healthy donors. The V end lost 6 bases, the J end lost 6 bases, and 14 bases lay between the germline ends. Germline CDR1 and CDR2: MDHEN and SYDVKM. The CDR3 extends over 14 amino acids. Use of 60 Vbeta and 13 Jbeta primers characterized the PCR. TCRdb keeps only in-frame clones here, not all; method: immunoSEQ multiplex PCR. This table holds some 130,000 clones, more than 80% found once. The sequence was obtained from a man aged 25 to 45 in good health and CMV-seronegative. The chain uses TRBV28 and TRBJ1-4; D gene uncertain. The specimen sequenced was PBMCs. The CDR3 DNA follows: TGTGCCAGCAGACCCCCTACGCGGGATGAAAAACTGTTTTTT. Its protein is CASRPPTRDEKLFF.